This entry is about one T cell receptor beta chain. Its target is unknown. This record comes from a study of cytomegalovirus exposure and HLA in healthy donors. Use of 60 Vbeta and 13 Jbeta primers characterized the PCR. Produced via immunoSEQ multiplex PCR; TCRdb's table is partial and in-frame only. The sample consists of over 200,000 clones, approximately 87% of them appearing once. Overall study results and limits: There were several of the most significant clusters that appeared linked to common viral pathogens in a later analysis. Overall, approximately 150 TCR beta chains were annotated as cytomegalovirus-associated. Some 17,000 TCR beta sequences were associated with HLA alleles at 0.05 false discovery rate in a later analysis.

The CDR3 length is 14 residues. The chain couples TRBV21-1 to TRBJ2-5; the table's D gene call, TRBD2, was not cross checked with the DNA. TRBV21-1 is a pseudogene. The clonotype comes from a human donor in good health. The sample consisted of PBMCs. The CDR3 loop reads CASSNLVRLETQYF. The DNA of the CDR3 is TGTGCCAGCAGCAATCTAGTCCGATTGGAGACCCAGTACTTC.